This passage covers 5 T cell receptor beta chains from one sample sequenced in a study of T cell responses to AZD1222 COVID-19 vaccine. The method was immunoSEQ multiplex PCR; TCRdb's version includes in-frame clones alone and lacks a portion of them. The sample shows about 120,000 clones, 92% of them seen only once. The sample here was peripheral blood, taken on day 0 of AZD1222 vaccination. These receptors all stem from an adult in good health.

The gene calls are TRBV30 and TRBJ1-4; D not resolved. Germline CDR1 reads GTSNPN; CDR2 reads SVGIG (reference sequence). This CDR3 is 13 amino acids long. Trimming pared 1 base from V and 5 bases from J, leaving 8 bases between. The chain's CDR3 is CAWSGQLNEKLFF. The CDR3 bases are TGTGCCTGGAGTGGCCAGCTAAATGAAAAACTGTTTTTT. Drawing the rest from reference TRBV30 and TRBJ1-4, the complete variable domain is SQTIHQWPATLVQPVGSPLSLECTVEGTSNPNLYWYRQAAGRGLQLLFYSVGIGQISSEVPQNLSASRPQDRQFILSSKKLLLSDSGFYLCAWSGQLNEKLFFGSGTQLSVL.

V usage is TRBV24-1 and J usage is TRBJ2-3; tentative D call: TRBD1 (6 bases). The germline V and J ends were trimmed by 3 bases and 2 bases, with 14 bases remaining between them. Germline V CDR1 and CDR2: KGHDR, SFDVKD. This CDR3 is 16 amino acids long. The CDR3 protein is CATSDPGTRDTDTQYF. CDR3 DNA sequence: TGTGCCACCAGTGATCCAGGGACAAGGGACACAGATACGCAGTATTTT.

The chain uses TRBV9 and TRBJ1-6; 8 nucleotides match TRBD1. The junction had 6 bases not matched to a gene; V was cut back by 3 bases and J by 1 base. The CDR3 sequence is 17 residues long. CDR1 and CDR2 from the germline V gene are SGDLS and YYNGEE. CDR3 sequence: CASSATGGGSYNSPLHF. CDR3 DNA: TGTGCCAGCAGCGCTACAGGGGGAGGGTCCTATAATTCACCCCTCCACTTT.

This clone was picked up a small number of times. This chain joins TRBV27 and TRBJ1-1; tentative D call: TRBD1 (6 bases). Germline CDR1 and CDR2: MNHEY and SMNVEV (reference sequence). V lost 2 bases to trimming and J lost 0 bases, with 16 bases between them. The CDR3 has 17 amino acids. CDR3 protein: CASSLTRGGKMNTEAFF. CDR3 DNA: TGTGCCAGCAGTTTAACCAGGGGAGGAAAGATGAACACTGAAGCTTTCTTT.

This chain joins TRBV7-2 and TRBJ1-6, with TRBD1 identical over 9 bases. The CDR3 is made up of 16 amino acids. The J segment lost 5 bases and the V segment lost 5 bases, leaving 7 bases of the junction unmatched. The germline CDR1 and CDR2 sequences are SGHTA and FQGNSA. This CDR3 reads CASSLQGQGNNSPLHF. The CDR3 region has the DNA TGTGCCAGCAGCCTACAGGGACAGGGCAATAATTCACCCCTCCACTTT. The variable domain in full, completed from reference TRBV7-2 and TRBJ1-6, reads GAGVSQSPSNKVTEKGKDVELRCDPISGHTALYWYRQSLGQGLEFLIYFQGNSAPDKSGLPSDRFSAERTGGSVSTLTIQRTQQEDSAVYLCASSLQGQGNNSPLHFGNGTRLTVT.